The 2 T cell receptor beta chains presented below share a single source sample, sequenced in a study of blood T cell repertoires in COVID-19. The method was immunoSEQ multiplex PCR; TCRdb's version includes in-frame clones alone and lacks a portion of them. The profile shows over 45,000 clones, 65% to 85% of them singletons. The sequencing sample was made of peripheral blood. These TCRs come from a man aged 65 to 79 with acute or convalescent COVID-19.

The chain carries TRBV28 and TRBJ1-2, with a possible D match to TRBD1 (5 bases). Trimming cost V 6 bases and J 0 bases, with 11 bases left between them. Germline CDR1 reads MDHEN; CDR2 reads SYDVKM. The CDR3 length is 14 residues. Here the CDR3 reads CASRTTGANYGYTF. The CDR3 DNA is TGTGCCAGCAGAACAACAGGAGCTAACTATGGCTACACCTTC.

The chain employs TRBV30 and TRBJ1-2; no clear D. The germline gives CDR1 GTSNPN, CDR2 SVGIG (reference sequence). V lost 3 bases to trimming and J lost 4 bases, with 12 bases between them. The CDR3 has 13 amino acids. The CDR3 nucleotides are TGTGCCTGGAGCCAGGCTTTTGCCTATGGCTACACCTTC. As protein: CAWSQAFAYGYTF.